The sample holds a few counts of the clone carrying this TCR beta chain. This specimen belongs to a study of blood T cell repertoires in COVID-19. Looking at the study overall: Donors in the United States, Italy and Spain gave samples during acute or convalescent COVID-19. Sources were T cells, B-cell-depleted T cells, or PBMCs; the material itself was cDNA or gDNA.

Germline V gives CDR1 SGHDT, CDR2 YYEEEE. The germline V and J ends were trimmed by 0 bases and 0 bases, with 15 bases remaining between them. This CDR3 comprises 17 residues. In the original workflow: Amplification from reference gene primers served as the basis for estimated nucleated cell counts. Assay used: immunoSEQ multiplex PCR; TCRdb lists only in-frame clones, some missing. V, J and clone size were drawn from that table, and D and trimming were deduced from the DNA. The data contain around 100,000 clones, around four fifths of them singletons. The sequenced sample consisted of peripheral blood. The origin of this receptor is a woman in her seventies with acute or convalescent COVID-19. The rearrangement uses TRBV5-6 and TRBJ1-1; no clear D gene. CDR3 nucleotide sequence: TGTGCCAGCAGCTTGGGAGACCGGAGGAAGTTGAACACTGAAGCTTTCTTT. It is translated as CASSLGDRRKLNTEAFF.